This section outlines one TCR beta chain sequence together with its context. J lost 2 bases, V lost 7 bases, and 13 bases had no gene match. The CDR3 has 16 residues. Germline values: CDR1 MNHNS, CDR2 SASEGT. These data belong to a study of T cells in Graves' hyperthyroidism and ophthalmopathy. Regions amplified from RNA transcripts were the TCR beta CDR3 regions. TCR CDR3 underwent first-round RT-PCR with the HTBI primer set. Via MiXCR, TCRdb re-called the multiplex PCR reads, giving one row per CDR3 protein. The table records some 300,000 distinct CDR3 sequences, roughly 15% of them present only once.

The chain employs TRBV6-1 and TRBJ1-1; 7 nucleotides match TRBD1. Specimen: blood. This TCR was recovered from a young woman with Graves' hyperthyroidism that later progressed to Graves' ophthalmopathy. CDR3 protein: CASNPNFQGGNTEAFF. For the CDR3, the DNA is TGTGCCAGCAACCCAAATTTTCAGGGGGGAAACACTGAAGCTTTCTTT.